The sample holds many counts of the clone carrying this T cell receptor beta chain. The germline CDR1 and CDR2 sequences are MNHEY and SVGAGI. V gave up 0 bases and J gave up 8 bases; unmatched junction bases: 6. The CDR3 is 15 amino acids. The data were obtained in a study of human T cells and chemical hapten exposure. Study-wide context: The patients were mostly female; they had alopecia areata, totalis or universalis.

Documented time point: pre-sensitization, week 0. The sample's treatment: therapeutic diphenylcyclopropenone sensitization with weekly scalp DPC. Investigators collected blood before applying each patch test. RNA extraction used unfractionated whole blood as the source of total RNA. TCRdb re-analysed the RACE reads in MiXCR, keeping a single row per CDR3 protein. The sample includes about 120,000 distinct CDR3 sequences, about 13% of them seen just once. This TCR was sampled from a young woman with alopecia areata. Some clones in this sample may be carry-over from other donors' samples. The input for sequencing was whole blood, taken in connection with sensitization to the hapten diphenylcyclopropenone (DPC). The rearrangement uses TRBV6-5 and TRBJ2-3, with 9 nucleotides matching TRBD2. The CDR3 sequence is CASSYSPSGVGTQYF. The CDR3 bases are TGTGCCAGCAGTTACTCGCCTAGCGGGGTGGGTACGCAGTATTTT.